These T cell receptor beta chains were read from a single sample in a study of beta chain features in type 1 diabetes. The assay was immunoSEQ multiplex PCR, and TCRdb's table has in-frame clones only and misses some. The profile shows roughly 290,000 clones, 7% to 9% of them singletons. The sequenced material came from central memory CD4+ T cells from blood. The receptors come from a woman under 30 in good health. Each CDR3 is given with its conserved first and last residue. A D gene is named only where the DNA matches it firmly. Size is omitted from some rows. Given values are once, few, many or a class for expanded clones.

D	V	J	size	DNA	CDR3
.	TRBV7-9	TRBJ2-5	.	TGTGCCAGCATCCCGGGGTCAGGCCAAGAGACCCAGTACTTC	CASIPGSGQETQYF
.	TRBV7-7	TRBJ2-5	.	TGTGCCAGCAGCTTAGGCTGGGGCGGGGAGACCCAGTACTTC	CASSLGWGGETQYF
.	TRBV7-2	TRBJ2-3	many	TGTGCCAGCAGCTTAGATCAGCGAGATACGCAGTATTTT	CASSLDQRDTQYF
.	TRBV2	TRBJ1-1	.	TGTGCCAGCAGTGAAATAACAGTTAACACTGAAGCTTTCTTT	CASSEITVNTEAFF
TRBD1	TRBV2	TRBJ1-6	.	TGTGCCAGCAGAGCACAGGGGCAAAACAATTCACCCCTCCACTTT	CASRAQGQNNSPLHF
.	TRBV4-1	TRBJ1-3	.	TGCGCCAGCAGCCAAAGAGACTACTCTGGAAACACCATATATTTT	CASSQRDYSGNTIYF
TRBD2	TRBV5-1	TRBJ2-1	.	TGCGCCAGCAGCTTGGGTAGCGGGGGGGCGTACAATGAGCAGTTCTTC	CASSLGSGGAYNEQFF
.	TRBV4-1	TRBJ2-1	.	TGCGCCAGCAGCCAAGCAACCTCTTACAATGAGCAGTTCTTC	CASSQATSYNEQFF
.	TRBV7-9	TRBJ1-2	.	TGTGCCAGCAGCTTATTGGACGGAGGCGGCTACACCTTC	CASSLLDGGGYTF
.	TRBV29-1	TRBJ2-5	few	TGCAGCGTTGCTGGGGGTAGTAGGGTCCAAGAGACCCAGTACTTC	CSVAGGSRVQETQYF
.	TRBV28	TRBJ1-5	many	TGTGCCAGCAGTTCGACGGTTCAACCCCAGCATTTT	CASSSTVQPQHF
.	TRBV10-3	TRBJ2-4	few	TGTGCCAGCAGTTACTTGGGGCTCGGGAACATTCAGTACTTC	CASSYLGLGNIQYF
.	TRBV27	TRBJ2-3	few	TGTGCCAGCAGTTGGGGGCCCCGGGCATATACGCAGTATTTT	CASSWGPRAYTQYF
.	TRBV5-1	TRBJ2-7	few	TGCGCCAGCAGCTCAATGACAGCGTACGAGCAGTACTTC	CASSSMTAYEQYF
TRBD2	TRBV9	TRBJ2-1	few	TGTGCCAGCAGCCTCGCGACTAGCGGGAGGAGTGAGCAGTTCTTC	CASSLATSGRSEQFF
TRBD2	TRBV4-3	TRBJ2-3	.	TGCGCCAGCAGCCTTCAACGGGGGGAAGATACGCAGTATTTT	CASSLQRGEDTQYF
.	TRBV4-1	TRBJ1-4	few	TGCGCCAGCAGCCCCGGCTGGGAAAAACTGTTTTTT	CASSPGWEKLFF
TRBD2	TRBV5-4	TRBJ2-1	.	TGTGCCAGCAGCTTGGTAAGCGGGAGCACTGAGCAGTTCTTC	CASSLVSGSTEQFF